The next 10 T cell receptor beta chains were all read from a single sample in a study of cytomegalovirus exposure and HLA in healthy donors. Primers included in the PCR were 60 Vbeta and 13 Jbeta primers. Produced via immunoSEQ multiplex PCR; TCRdb's table is partial and in-frame only. This sample has more than 150,000 clones, with 82% found just once. Sample: PBMCs. The receptors shown here come from a man between 40 and 49 years old in good health and CMV-seronegative.

The chain uses TRBV5-1 and TRBJ1-4; 9 positions agree with TRBD1. The CDR3 spans 15 residues. With V trimmed by 2 bases and J by 5 bases, 4 bases remained unmatched. Per germline, CDR1 SGHRS and CDR2 YFSETQ. The CDR3 here is CASSLTGTGNEKLFF. CDR3 DNA sequence: TGCGCCAGCAGCTTAACCGGGACAGGGAATGAAAAACTGTTTTTT.

The rearrangement links TRBV4-1 to TRBJ1-1; no firm D call. The CDR3 is 16 residues long. Germline V gene sequence: CDR1 MGHRA, CDR2 YSYEKL. V lost 1 base, J lost 4 bases, and 16 bases lay in between. The CDR3 sequence is CASSQVDGGSVTEAFF. The CDR3 nucleotides are TGCGCCAGCAGCCAAGTCGATGGAGGCAGCGTCACTGAAGCTTTCTTT.

The rearrangement uses TRBV28 and TRBJ2-7; TRBD1 matches at 9 bases. The CDR3 runs 14 residues. The ends lost 6 bases at V and 4 bases at J; junction bases unmatched: 7. Per the germline V gene, CDR1 is MDHEN and CDR2 is SYDVKM. CDR3 sequence: CASSETGGGYEQYF. DNA of the CDR3: TGTGCCAGCAGCGAAACAGGGGGCGGATACGAGCAGTACTTC.

This chain uses TRBV6-1 with TRBJ1-2, with D maybe TRBD1 (5 bases). The germline V gene encodes CDR1 MNHNS and CDR2 SASEGT. V was clipped by 2 bases and J by 3 bases, with 7 bases between them. CDR3 length: 13 residues. The CDR3 DNA reads TGTGCCAGCAGTGAAATGGGGCACTATGGCTACACCTTC. Its translation is CASSEMGHYGYTF.

This chain's CDR3 is CASSRGDFGSTDTQYF. The CDR3 nucleotides are TGCGCCAGCAGCCGGGGGGACTTTGGGAGCACAGATACGCAGTATTTT. This chain links TRBV4-1 with TRBJ2-3; D is possibly TRBD2 (6 bases). The CDR3 covers 16 residues. Germline V gene sequence: CDR1 MGHRA, CDR2 YSYEKL. V was pared by 4 bases and J by 0 bases, with 14 bases between.

The chain joins TRBV15 to TRBJ2-7, with TRBD1 matching over 11 bases. The CDR3 consists of 17 residues. V shed 5 bases, J shed 3 bases, and the junction held 12 bases outside the gene matches. Germline V lookup: CDR1 LNHNV, CDR2 YYDKDF (reference sequence). The CDR3 loop reads CATSAPGQGDSRYEQYF. CDR3 coding DNA: TGTGCCACCAGCGCGCCGGGACAGGGGGACTCCCGCTACGAGCAGTACTTC.

V is TRBV4-1 and J is TRBJ1-5; no definite D call. This CDR3 has 16 amino acids. CDR1 is MGHRA and CDR2 is YSYEKL in the germline V gene. Between the trimmed V and J ends, which lost 6 bases and 2 bases, there was a span of 17 bases. The CDR3 region has the DNA TGCGCCAGCAGATGGGAGGCCAGGATGGGCAATCAGCCCCAGCATTTT. It encodes CASRWEARMGNQPQHF.

The J gene is TRBJ2-3, the V gene TRBV7-2; 7 nucleotides line up with TRBD1. V gave up 5 bases and J gave up 4 bases; unmatched junction bases: 3. The germline V gene encodes CDR1 SGHTA and CDR2 FQGNSA. There are 13 residues in the CDR3. CDR3 residues: CASSTQGSDTQYF. The CDR3 DNA sequence: TGTGCCAGCAGCACACAGGGGTCAGATACGCAGTATTTT.

Remarks on this clone: One end of the junction fails to match germline, which may point to a read error. The chain combines TRBV7-7 with TRBJ2-7; D gene unclear. The CDR3 sequence is 14 residues long. CDR1 SSHAT and CDR2 FNYEAQ come from the germline V gene (reference sequence). CDR3 sequence reads: CASSRTESSYEQYF. The CDR3 bases are TGTGCTAGCAGCCGAACGGAGAGCTCCTACGAGCAGTACTTC.

This chain uses TRBV27 with TRBJ2-7, with D tentatively TRBD1 (6 bases). CDR1 and CDR2 from the germline V gene are MNHEY and SMNVEV (reference sequence). Trimming removed 7 bases at V and 2 bases at J, with 15 bases between. This CDR3 is 14 amino acids long. The chain's CDR3 is CASKGDPRPYEQYF. As DNA, the CDR3 is TGTGCCAGCAAGGGGGACCCGAGGCCCTACGAGCAGTACTTC.